In its sample, the clone carrying this T cell receptor (beta chain) was seen many times. Antigen: not known. Unique molecular identifiers had been added to the TCR beta cDNA libraries. Each CDR3 protein gets one entry after TCRdb re-called the PCR reads with MiXCR. This sample has about 170,000 distinct CDR3 sequences, with about 32% found just once. The data were obtained in a study of post-analysis software for immune sequencing data. Study information: Included among the disease courses, which were recorded for the cohort, were relapsing-remitting, secondary progressive and progressive-relapsing multiple sclerosis.

Study-wide points: TRBV5-6, TRBV5-1 and TRBV20-1 were among a handful of TRBV segments more frequent in patients than controls. Significantly decreased normalized Chao1 diversity was recorded for multiple sclerosis patients relative to controls.

In germline, CDR1 is WSHSY, CDR2 SAAADI. This CDR3 is built from 13 residues. V dropped 6 bases and J dropped 1 base, with 8 bases sitting between them. The sample taken for sequencing was blood. The rearrangement joins TRBV10-2 to TRBJ2-3; D is undetermined. The clonotype was recovered from a girl under 18 with multiple sclerosis. The DNA for the CDR3 is TGCGCCAGCAGAGGGTTCGGCACAGATACGCAGTATTTT. As protein: CASRGFGTDTQYF.